This is a list of T cell receptor beta chains from one sample in a study of human T cells and chemical hapten exposure. One entry per CDR3 protein, called by TCRdb with MiXCR from the RACE reads. The sample lists roughly 380,000 distinct CDR3 sequences, about 5.1% occurring once. Sample: whole blood, taken in connection with sensitization to the hapten diphenylcyclopropenone (DPC). Every receptor here comes from a woman aged 45 to 65 with alopecia areata. Some clones in this sample may be carry-over from other donors' samples. Both conserved end residues are part of each CDR3. A D gene is named only where the DNA matches it firmly. Not every row has a clone size; where given, it reads once, few, many or a size class.

clone_size: few
v_call: TRBV10-3
j_call: TRBJ2-1
d_call: TRBD2
cdr3_nt: TGTGCCATCAGTGAGAGACCTAGCGGGGGCCTGAGCTCCTACAATGAGCAGTTCTTC
cdr3_aa: CAISERPSGGLSSYNEQFF

clone_size: many
v_call: TRBV29-1
j_call: TRBJ2-7
d_call: .
cdr3_nt: TGCAGCGTTGAAGATGACGGCTACGAGCAGTACTTC
cdr3_aa: CSVEDDGYEQYF

clone_size: few
v_call: TRBV7-7
j_call: TRBJ2-3
d_call: TRBD1
cdr3_nt: TGTGCCAGCAGCTCCGGGACAGGGGGCTCCACAGATACGCAGTATTTT
cdr3_aa: CASSSGTGGSTDTQYF

clone_size: many
v_call: TRBV24-1
j_call: TRBJ2-3
d_call: .
cdr3_nt: TGTGCCACCAGTGACCGGACTCTCACAGATACGCAGTATTTT
cdr3_aa: CATSDRTLTDTQYF

clone_size: .
v_call: TRBV18
j_call: TRBJ1-6
d_call: .
cdr3_nt: TGTGCCAGCTCACCACCGGGCTCCTATAATTCACCCCTCCACTTT
cdr3_aa: CASSPPGSYNSPLHF

clone_size: .
v_call: TRBV7-2
j_call: TRBJ2-2
d_call: TRBD2
cdr3_nt: TGTGCCAGCAGCCAGCAAAGCGGGGGGGGCACCGGGGAGCTGTTTTTT
cdr3_aa: CASSQQSGGGTGELFF

clone_size: few
v_call: TRBV5-1
j_call: TRBJ1-6
d_call: .
cdr3_nt: TGCGCCAGCAGCCGCGACAGGCCTGAAAATTCACCCCTCCACTTT
cdr3_aa: CASSRDRPENSPLHF

clone_size: .
v_call: TRBV6-5
j_call: TRBJ1-5
d_call: .
cdr3_nt: TGTGCCAGCAGTCAGTTGGGGCGGGGAGGACAGCCCCAGCATTTT
cdr3_aa: CASSQLGRGGQPQHF

clone_size: .
v_call: TRBV28
j_call: TRBJ1-3
d_call: .
cdr3_nt: TGTGCCAGCAGTTTGGTAATTGGGGGTGCTGGAAACACCATATATTTT
cdr3_aa: CASSLVIGGAGNTIYF

clone_size: many
v_call: TRBV18
j_call: TRBJ1-1
d_call: .
cdr3_nt: TGTGCCAGCTCACCAAAGATGGGAGACACTGAAGCTTTCTTT
cdr3_aa: CASSPKMGDTEAFF

clone_size: few
v_call: TRBV28
j_call: TRBJ1-2
d_call: .
cdr3_nt: TGTGCCAGCTCGCCGGAGGTGAAAGGCTACACCTTC
cdr3_aa: CASSPEVKGYTF

clone_size: many
v_call: TRBV7-6
j_call: TRBJ2-1
d_call: .
cdr3_nt: TGTGCCAGCAGCGCTCTCCCCTACAATGAGCAGTTCTTC
cdr3_aa: CASSALPYNEQFF

clone_size: few
v_call: TRBV6-1
j_call: TRBJ2-3
d_call: TRBD2
cdr3_nt: TGTGCCAGCAGTACGTCTAGCGGGATCACAGATACGCAGTATTTT
cdr3_aa: CASSTSSGITDTQYF

clone_size: many
v_call: TRBV7-2
j_call: TRBJ1-4
d_call: TRBD1
cdr3_nt: TGTGCCAGCAGCTCGACAGGGCGGGGTGAAAAACTGTTTTTT
cdr3_aa: CASSSTGRGEKLFF

clone_size: few
v_call: TRBV29-1
j_call: TRBJ2-1
d_call: .
cdr3_nt: TGCAGCGTTGGGATGGGGGGACTTAATGAGCAGTTCTTC
cdr3_aa: CSVGMGGLNEQFF

clone_size: few
v_call: TRBV9
j_call: TRBJ2-3
d_call: TRBD2
cdr3_nt: TGTGCCAGCAGCGTTAGACTAGCAGACGTCACAGATACGCAGTATTTT
cdr3_aa: CASSVRLADVTDTQYF

clone_size: many
v_call: TRBV3-1
j_call: TRBJ1-6
d_call: .
cdr3_nt: TGTGCCAGCAGCCAAGGGGGAATAACAGAATCCCTTTTTGGCCTTAATTCACCCCTCCACTTT
cdr3_aa: CASSQGGITESLFGLNSPLHF

clone_size: .
v_call: TRBV18
j_call: TRBJ1-2
d_call: TRBD1
cdr3_nt: TGTGCCAGCTCACCCATGGGACAGGGTCAAGGAGGCTACACCTTC
cdr3_aa: CASSPMGQGQGGYTF

clone_size: many
v_call: TRBV21-1
j_call: TRBJ2-7
d_call: .
cdr3_nt: TGTGCCAGCCGCCTGGGACTAGCGGCCTACGAGCAGTACTTC
cdr3_aa: CASRLGLAAYEQYF

clone_size: few
v_call: TRBV6-6
j_call: TRBJ1-4
d_call: .
cdr3_nt: TGTGCCAGCAGTCGGGGTTACTCTAATGAAAAACTGTTTTTT
cdr3_aa: CASSRGYSNEKLFF

clone_size: few
v_call: TRBV6-1
j_call: TRBJ2-7
d_call: .
cdr3_nt: TGTGCCAGCAGTGTGAGAGGCACCTACGAGCAGTACTTC
cdr3_aa: CASSVRGTYEQYF

clone_size: many
v_call: TRBV11-2
j_call: TRBJ1-2
d_call: .
cdr3_nt: TGTGCCAGCAGCCGGGAGGCGGGCAACTATGGCTACACCTTC
cdr3_aa: CASSREAGNYGYTF

clone_size: .
v_call: TRBV2
j_call: TRBJ2-1
d_call: TRBD2
cdr3_nt: TGTGCCAGCAGAGCCACTAGCGGGAGATCCTACAATGAGCAGTTCTTC
cdr3_aa: CASRATSGRSYNEQFF

clone_size: .
v_call: TRBV2
j_call: TRBJ2-4
d_call: .
cdr3_nt: TGTGCCAGCAGTGAAGAGGGCACCCGCCTAGCCAAAAACATTCAGTACTTC
cdr3_aa: CASSEEGTRLAKNIQYF

clone_size: few
v_call: TRBV5-1
j_call: TRBJ1-1
d_call: .
cdr3_nt: TGCGCCAGCAGCTTGGTACCGCCCGGAGGTGAAGCTTTCTTT
cdr3_aa: CASSLVPPGGEAFF

clone_size: few
v_call: TRBV4-1
j_call: TRBJ1-1
d_call: .
cdr3_nt: TGCGCCAGCAGCCAAGGGAGGGCGGGGAACACTGAAGCTTTCTTT
cdr3_aa: CASSQGRAGNTEAFF

clone_size: many
v_call: TRBV20-1
j_call: TRBJ2-2
d_call: .
cdr3_nt: TGCAGTGCTAGGGTTAGTGGGTCCGGGGAGCTGTTTTTT
cdr3_aa: CSARVSGSGELFF

clone_size: many
v_call: TRBV29-1
j_call: TRBJ2-3
d_call: .
cdr3_nt: TGCAGCGTTGGGTGGTCCACAGATACGCAGTATTTT
cdr3_aa: CSVGWSTDTQYF

clone_size: many
v_call: TRBV10-3
j_call: TRBJ2-7
d_call: .
cdr3_nt: TGTGCCATCAGTGGGCCAGAAACCTACGAGCAGTACTTC
cdr3_aa: CAISGPETYEQYF

clone_size: few
v_call: TRBV18
j_call: TRBJ1-5
d_call: TRBD1
cdr3_nt: TGTGCCAGCTCACCACTAGGACAGGGGGAACAGCCCCAGCATTTT
cdr3_aa: CASSPLGQGEQPQHF

clone_size: many
v_call: TRBV9
j_call: TRBJ2-1
d_call: TRBD1
cdr3_nt: TGTGCCAGCAGCGTTTGGGGGCAGGGGGATGAGCAGTTCTTC
cdr3_aa: CASSVWGQGDEQFF

clone_size: few
v_call: TRBV3-1
j_call: TRBJ1-4
d_call: TRBD1
cdr3_nt: TGTGCCAGCAGCTCTTGGGACAGGTCAAATGAAAAACTGTTTTTT
cdr3_aa: CASSSWDRSNEKLFF

clone_size: many
v_call: TRBV11-2
j_call: TRBJ2-7
d_call: TRBD2
cdr3_nt: TGTGCCAGCAGCCCACTAGCGCGTTACGAGCAGTACTTC
cdr3_aa: CASSPLARYEQYF

clone_size: few
v_call: TRBV12-3/TRBV12-4
j_call: TRBJ1-6
d_call: TRBD1
cdr3_nt: TGTGCCAGCAGCCCGCTGGACAGGGTGGATTCACCCCTCCACTTT
cdr3_aa: CASSPLDRVDSPLHF

clone_size: many
v_call: TRBV6-5
j_call: TRBJ2-3
d_call: .
cdr3_nt: TGTGCCAGCAGTTACGTCGGAGATACGCAGTATTTT
cdr3_aa: CASSYVGDTQYF

clone_size: few
v_call: TRBV9
j_call: TRBJ2-1
d_call: .
cdr3_nt: TGTGCCAGCAGCGTAGGGGCCAGGGTCCCCTACAATGAGCAGTTCTTC
cdr3_aa: CASSVGARVPYNEQFF

clone_size: many
v_call: TRBV2
j_call: TRBJ2-1
d_call: .
cdr3_nt: TGTGCCAGCAGTGATGTCGGGAGCGATGAGCAGTTCTTC
cdr3_aa: CASSDVGSDEQFF

clone_size: .
v_call: TRBV20-1
j_call: TRBJ2-7
d_call: .
cdr3_nt: TGCAGTGCTAGAAGTCGGGGTAGCGGCTACGAGCAGTACTTC
cdr3_aa: CSARSRGSGYEQYF

clone_size: many
v_call: TRBV12-3/TRBV12-4
j_call: TRBJ2-5
d_call: .
cdr3_nt: TGTGCCAGCAGTTTAACGGTACTCGAAGAGACCCAGTACTTC
cdr3_aa: CASSLTVLEETQYF

clone_size: .
v_call: TRBV29-1
j_call: TRBJ2-3
d_call: TRBD1
cdr3_nt: TGCAGCGTTGAAGGGTGGTTGGGACAGGGGGCTAGCACAGATACGCAGTATTTT
cdr3_aa: CSVEGWLGQGASTDTQYF

clone_size: few
v_call: TRBV24-1
j_call: TRBJ2-2
d_call: .
cdr3_nt: TGTGCCACCAGTTCAGGGTACGCCGGGGAGCTGTTTTTT
cdr3_aa: CATSSGYAGELFF

clone_size: many
v_call: TRBV7-2
j_call: TRBJ2-3
d_call: .
cdr3_nt: TGTGCCAGCAGCTTAGGGGGCTCTCTTAGCACAGATACGCAGTATTTT
cdr3_aa: CASSLGGSLSTDTQYF

clone_size: .
v_call: TRBV9
j_call: TRBJ1-2
d_call: .
cdr3_nt: TGTGCCAGCAGCCAAGAGGCGGGCCTGGGACTCTATGGCTACACCTTC
cdr3_aa: CASSQEAGLGLYGYTF

clone_size: many
v_call: TRBV29-1
j_call: TRBJ2-5
d_call: .
cdr3_nt: TGCAGCGCCAAGGGGCACACCCTGATAGGAGAGACCCAGTACTTC
cdr3_aa: CSAKGHTLIGETQYF

clone_size: many
v_call: TRBV3-1
j_call: TRBJ2-1
d_call: .
cdr3_nt: TGTGCCAGCAGCCAAGATCCTTGGGGGGGGGCCAGTGAGCAGTTCTTC
cdr3_aa: CASSQDPWGGASEQFF

clone_size: many
v_call: TRBV20-1
j_call: TRBJ2-1
d_call: TRBD2
cdr3_nt: TGCAGTGCTAGCGGACTAGGAGTCCACGTGGCGGACTATGAGCAGTTCTTC
cdr3_aa: CSASGLGVHVADYEQFF

clone_size: .
v_call: TRBV12-3/TRBV12-4
j_call: TRBJ1-5
d_call: .
cdr3_nt: TGTGCCAGCAGGTCGGCCATCGGACGAGGTGATCAGCCCCAGCATTTT
cdr3_aa: CASRSAIGRGDQPQHF

clone_size: .
v_call: TRBV4-3
j_call: TRBJ1-1
d_call: .
cdr3_nt: TGCGCCAGCAGCCAAGTTTTTCGGGGACCAGAGCAAGATCCGAACACTGAAGCTTTCTTT
cdr3_aa: CASSQVFRGPEQDPNTEAFF

clone_size: .
v_call: TRBV29-1
j_call: TRBJ2-6
d_call: .
cdr3_nt: TGCAGCGTTGATGGGGCTGGGGCCAACGTCCTGACTTTC
cdr3_aa: CSVDGAGANVLTF

clone_size: many
v_call: TRBV5-1
j_call: TRBJ2-7
d_call: TRBD1
cdr3_nt: TGCGCCAGCACCCAGTTCGACCAGGGGGCCGAGCAGTACTTC
cdr3_aa: CASTQFDQGAEQYF

clone_size: .
v_call: TRBV20-1
j_call: TRBJ2-3
d_call: .
cdr3_nt: TGCAGTGCTAGAGATGTCTCGGCAGGCCGGGATACGCAGTATTTT
cdr3_aa: CSARDVSAGRDTQYF

clone_size: many
v_call: TRBV29-1
j_call: TRBJ2-7
d_call: TRBD2
cdr3_nt: TGCAGCGTTGAGACGGGGGGCTACGAGCAGTACTTC
cdr3_aa: CSVETGGYEQYF

clone_size: few
v_call: TRBV29-1
j_call: TRBJ2-1
d_call: .
cdr3_nt: TGCAGCGTTACCTGGGGTTCTGAGCAGTTCTTC
cdr3_aa: CSVTWGSEQFF

clone_size: few
v_call: TRBV29-1
j_call: TRBJ2-3
d_call: .
cdr3_nt: TGCAGCGTTGAGAGCCCGCAGTATTTT
cdr3_aa: CSVESPQYF

clone_size: few
v_call: TRBV5-1
j_call: TRBJ1-1
d_call: .
cdr3_nt: TGCGCCAGCAGCTTGGCTCCAGGGCGGGACACTGAAGCTTTCTTT
cdr3_aa: CASSLAPGRDTEAFF